This T cell receptor beta chain was documented in a study of T cells in Graves' hyperthyroidism and ophthalmopathy. Deletions cut 0 bases from V and 6 bases from J, with 18 bases between. CDR1 is DFQATT and CDR2 is SNEGSKA in the germline V gene (reference sequence). The CDR3 loop spans 15 amino acids. The TCR beta CDR3 regions underwent amplification using RNA transcripts as the source. During a first-round RT-PCR of the TCR CDR3, the HTBI primer set was used. Via MiXCR, TCRdb re-called the multiplex PCR reads, giving one row per CDR3 protein. The repertoire holds about 290,000 distinct CDR3 sequences, with roughly 15% as singletons. This clonotype was seen more than once but under ten times.

The chain employs TRBV20-1 and TRBJ2-7; a weak D match, TRBD2 (6 bases). The specimen was blood. This receptor was identified in a middle-aged woman with Graves' hyperthyroidism. The CDR3 sequence is CSARDQPGGKVEQYF. The CDR3 nucleotides read TGCAGTGCTAGAGATCAGCCAGGCGGGAAGGTCGAGCAGTACTTC.